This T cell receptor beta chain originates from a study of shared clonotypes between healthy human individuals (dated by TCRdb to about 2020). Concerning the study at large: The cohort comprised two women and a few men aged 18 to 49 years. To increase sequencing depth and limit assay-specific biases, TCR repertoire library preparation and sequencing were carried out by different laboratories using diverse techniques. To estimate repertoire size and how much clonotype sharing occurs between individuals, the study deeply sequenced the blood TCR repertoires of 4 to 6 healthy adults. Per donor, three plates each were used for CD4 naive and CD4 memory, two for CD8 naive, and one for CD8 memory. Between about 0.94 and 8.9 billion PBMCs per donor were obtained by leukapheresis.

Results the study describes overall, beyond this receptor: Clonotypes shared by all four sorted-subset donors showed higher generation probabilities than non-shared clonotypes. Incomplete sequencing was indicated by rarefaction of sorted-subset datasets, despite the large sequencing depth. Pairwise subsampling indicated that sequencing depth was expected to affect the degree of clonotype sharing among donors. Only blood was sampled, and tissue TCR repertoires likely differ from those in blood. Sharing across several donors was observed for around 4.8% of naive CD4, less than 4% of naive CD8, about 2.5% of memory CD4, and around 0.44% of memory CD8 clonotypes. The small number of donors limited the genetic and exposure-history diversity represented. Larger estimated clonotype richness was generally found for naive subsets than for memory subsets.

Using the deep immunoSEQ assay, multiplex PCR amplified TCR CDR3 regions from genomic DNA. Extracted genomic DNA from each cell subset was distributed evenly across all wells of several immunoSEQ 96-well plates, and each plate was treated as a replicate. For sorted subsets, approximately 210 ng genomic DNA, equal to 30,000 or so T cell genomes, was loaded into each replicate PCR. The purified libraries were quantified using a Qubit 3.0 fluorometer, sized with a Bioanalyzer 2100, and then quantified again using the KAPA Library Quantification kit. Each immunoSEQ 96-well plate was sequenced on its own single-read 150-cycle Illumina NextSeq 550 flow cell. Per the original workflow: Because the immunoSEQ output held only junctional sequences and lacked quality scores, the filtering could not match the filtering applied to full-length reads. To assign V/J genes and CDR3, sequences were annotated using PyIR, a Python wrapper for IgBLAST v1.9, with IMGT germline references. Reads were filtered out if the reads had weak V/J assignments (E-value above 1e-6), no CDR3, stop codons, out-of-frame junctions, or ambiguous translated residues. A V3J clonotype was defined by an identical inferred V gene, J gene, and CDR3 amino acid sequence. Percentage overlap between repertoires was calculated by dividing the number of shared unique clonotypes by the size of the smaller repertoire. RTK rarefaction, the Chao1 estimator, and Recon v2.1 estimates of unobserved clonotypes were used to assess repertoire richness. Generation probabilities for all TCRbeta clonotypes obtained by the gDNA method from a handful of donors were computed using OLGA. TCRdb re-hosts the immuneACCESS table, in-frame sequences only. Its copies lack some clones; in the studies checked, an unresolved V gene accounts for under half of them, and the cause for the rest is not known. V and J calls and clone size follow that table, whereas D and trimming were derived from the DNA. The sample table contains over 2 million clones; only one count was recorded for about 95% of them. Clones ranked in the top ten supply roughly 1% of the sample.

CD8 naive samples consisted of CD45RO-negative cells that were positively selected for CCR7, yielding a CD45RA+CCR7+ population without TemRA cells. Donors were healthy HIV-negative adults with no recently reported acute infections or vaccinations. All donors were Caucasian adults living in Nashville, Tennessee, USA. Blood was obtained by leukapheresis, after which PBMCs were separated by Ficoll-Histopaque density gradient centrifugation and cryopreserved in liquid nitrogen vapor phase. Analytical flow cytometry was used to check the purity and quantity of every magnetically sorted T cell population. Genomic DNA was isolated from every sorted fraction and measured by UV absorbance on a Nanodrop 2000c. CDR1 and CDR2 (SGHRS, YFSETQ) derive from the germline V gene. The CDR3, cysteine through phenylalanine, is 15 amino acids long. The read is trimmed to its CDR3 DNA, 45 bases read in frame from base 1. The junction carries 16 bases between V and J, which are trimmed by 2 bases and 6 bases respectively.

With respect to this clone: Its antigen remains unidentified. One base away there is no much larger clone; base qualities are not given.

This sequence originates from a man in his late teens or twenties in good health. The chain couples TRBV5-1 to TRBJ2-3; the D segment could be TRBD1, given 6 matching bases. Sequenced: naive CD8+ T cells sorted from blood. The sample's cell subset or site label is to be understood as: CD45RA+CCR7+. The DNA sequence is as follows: TGCGCCAGCAGCTTCGAACAGGGTAGTCCCGATACGCAGTATTTT. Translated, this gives CASSFEQGSPDTQYF.